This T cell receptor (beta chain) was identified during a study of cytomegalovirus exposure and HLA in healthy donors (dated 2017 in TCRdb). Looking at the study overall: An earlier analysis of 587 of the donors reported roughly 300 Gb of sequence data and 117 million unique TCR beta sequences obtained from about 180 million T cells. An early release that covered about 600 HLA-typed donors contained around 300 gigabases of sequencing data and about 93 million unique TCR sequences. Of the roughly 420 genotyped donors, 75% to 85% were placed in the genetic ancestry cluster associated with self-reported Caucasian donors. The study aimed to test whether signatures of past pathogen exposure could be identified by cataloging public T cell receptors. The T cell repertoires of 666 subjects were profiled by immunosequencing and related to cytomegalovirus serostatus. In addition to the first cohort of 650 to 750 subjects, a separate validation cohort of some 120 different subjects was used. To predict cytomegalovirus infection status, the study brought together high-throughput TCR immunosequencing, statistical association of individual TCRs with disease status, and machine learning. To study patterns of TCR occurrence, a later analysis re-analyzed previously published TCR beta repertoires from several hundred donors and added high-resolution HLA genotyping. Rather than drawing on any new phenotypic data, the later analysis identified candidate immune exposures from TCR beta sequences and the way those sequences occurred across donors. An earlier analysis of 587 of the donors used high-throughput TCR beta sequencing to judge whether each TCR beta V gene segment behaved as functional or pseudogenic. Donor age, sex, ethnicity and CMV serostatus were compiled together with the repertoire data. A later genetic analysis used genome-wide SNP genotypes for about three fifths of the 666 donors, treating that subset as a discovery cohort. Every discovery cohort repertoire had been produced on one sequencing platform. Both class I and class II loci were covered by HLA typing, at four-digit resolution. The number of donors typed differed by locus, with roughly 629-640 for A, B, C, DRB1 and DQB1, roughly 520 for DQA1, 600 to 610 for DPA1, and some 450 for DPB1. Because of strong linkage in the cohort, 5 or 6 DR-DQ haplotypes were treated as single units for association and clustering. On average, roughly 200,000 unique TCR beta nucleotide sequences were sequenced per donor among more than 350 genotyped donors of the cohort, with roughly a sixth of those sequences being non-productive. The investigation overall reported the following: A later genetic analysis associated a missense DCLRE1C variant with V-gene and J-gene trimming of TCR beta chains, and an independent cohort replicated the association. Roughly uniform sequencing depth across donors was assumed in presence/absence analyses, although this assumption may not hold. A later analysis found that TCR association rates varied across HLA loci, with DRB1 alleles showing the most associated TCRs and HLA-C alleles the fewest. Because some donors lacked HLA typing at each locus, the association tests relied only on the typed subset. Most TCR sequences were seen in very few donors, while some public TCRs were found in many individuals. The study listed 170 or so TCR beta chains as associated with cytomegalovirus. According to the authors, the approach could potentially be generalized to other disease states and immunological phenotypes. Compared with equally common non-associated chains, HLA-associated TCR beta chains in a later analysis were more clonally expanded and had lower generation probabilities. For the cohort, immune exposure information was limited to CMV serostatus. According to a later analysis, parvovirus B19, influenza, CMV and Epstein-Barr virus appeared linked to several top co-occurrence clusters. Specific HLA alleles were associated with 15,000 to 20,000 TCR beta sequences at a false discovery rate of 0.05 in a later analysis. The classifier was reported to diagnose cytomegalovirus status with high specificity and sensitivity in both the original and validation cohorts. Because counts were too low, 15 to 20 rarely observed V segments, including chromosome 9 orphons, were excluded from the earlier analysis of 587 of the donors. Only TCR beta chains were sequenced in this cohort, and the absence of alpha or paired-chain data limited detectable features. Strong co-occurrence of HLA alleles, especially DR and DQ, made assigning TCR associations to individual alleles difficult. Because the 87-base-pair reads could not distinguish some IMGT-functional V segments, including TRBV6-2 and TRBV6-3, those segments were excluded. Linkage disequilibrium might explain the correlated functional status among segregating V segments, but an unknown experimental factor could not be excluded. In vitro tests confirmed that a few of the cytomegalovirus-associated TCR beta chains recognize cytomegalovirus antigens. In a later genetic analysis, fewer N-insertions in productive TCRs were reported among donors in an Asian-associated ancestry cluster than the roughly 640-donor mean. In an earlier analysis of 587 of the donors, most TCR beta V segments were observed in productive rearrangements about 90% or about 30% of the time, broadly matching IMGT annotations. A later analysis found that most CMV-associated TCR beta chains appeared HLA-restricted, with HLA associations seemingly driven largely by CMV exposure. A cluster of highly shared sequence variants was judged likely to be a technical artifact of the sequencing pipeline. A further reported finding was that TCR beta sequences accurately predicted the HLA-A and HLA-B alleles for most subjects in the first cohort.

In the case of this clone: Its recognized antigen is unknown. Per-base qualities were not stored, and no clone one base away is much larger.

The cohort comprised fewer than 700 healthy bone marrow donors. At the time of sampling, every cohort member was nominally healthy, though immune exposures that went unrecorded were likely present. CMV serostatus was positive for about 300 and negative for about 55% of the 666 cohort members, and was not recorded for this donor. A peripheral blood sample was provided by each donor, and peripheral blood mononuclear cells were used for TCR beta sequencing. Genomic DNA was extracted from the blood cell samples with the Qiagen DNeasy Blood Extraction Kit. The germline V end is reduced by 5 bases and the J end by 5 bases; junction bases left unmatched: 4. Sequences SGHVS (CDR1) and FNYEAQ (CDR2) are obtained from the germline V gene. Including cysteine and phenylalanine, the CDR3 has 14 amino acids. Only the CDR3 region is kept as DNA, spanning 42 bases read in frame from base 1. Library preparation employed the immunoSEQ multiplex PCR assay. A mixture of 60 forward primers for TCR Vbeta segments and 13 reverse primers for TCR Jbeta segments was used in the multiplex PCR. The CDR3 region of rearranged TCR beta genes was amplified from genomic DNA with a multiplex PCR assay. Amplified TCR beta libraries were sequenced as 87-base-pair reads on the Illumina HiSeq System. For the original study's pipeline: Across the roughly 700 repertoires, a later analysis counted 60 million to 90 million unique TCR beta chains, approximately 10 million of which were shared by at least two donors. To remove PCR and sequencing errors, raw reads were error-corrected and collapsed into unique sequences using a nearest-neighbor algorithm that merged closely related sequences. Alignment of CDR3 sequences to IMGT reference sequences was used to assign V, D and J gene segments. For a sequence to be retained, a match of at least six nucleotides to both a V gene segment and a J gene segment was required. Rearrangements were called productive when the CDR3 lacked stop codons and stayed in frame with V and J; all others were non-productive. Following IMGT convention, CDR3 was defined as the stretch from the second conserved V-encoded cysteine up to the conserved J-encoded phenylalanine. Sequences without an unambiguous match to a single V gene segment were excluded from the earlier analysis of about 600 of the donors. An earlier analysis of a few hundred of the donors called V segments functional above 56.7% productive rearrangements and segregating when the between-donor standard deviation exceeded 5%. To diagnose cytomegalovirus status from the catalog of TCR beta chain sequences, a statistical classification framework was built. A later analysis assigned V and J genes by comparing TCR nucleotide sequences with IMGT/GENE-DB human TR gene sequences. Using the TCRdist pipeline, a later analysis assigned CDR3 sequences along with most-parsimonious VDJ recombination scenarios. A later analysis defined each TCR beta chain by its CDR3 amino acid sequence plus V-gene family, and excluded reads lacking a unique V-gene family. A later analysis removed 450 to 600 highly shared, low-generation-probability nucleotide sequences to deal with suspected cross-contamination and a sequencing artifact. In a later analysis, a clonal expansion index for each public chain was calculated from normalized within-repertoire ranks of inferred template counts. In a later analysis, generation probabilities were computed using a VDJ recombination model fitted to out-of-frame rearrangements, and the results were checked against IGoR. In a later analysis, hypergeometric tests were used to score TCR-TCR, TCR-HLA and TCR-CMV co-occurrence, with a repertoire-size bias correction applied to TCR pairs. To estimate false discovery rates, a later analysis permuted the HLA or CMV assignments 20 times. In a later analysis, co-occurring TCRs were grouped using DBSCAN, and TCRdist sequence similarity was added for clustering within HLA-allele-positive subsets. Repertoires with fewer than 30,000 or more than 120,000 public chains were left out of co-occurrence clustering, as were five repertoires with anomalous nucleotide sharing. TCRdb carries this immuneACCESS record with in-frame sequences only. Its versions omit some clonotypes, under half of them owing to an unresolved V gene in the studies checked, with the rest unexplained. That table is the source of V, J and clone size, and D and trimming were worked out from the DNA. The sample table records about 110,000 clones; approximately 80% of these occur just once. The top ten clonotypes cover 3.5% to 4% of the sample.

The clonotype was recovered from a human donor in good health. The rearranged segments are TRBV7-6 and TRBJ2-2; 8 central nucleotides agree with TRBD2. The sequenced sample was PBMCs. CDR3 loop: CASSPGLGTGELFF. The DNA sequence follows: TGTGCCAGCAGCCCGGGACTAGGGACCGGGGAGCTGTTTTTT.